Detailed here is one T cell receptor beta chain. Its antigen has not been determined. There are no base qualities to consult, and no much larger clone falls within one base. The data originate from a study of T cells after yellow fever vaccination (dated by TCRdb to the late 2010s). Study-level background: Libraries from fractions with low cell numbers were prepared with the SMART-Seq v4 Ultra Low Input RNA kit. Blood samples were taken at several timepoints before and after primary and secondary immunization, and bulk PBMC replicates and cell subsets were isolated. Two healthy male donors, one aged 18 to 29 and one aged 30 to 40 years, made up the cohort. To track T-cell clones before and after primary and booster YFV17D yellow fever vaccination, bulk TCR alpha and beta repertoires were sequenced longitudinally.

The germline V gene yields SGHTA for CDR1 and FQGTGA for CDR2. Taken from cysteine to phenylalanine, the CDR3 has 14 residues. The sequence is cut down to CDR3 DNA, 42 bases in frame from base 1. V has 5 bases trimmed and J has 6 bases trimmed; junction bases matching no gene number 8. TCR cDNA was synthesized by 5'RACE template switching, through which a universal primer site and unique molecular identifiers were introduced. Priming for cDNA synthesis came from both the TCR alpha and TCR beta constant segments. Library amplification used two PCR steps, and the second PCR step added sample barcodes and sequencing adapters. Sequencing of libraries was performed on Illumina HiSeq 2500 (2x100 bp) or NovaSeq (2x150 bp). From the authors' description of their analysis: MIGEC handled demultiplexing of reads and collapsing into UMI consensus sequences, while MiXCR performed V(D)J alignment. Clonotypes responding to the vaccine were identified with edgeR on replicate PBMC samples, with the criteria of FDR below 0.01 and a log2 fold change above 5 up to day 15. Each bulk clonotype received a CD4 or CD8 identity based on whether the sequenced CD4 or CD8 repertoire contained that clonotype at higher abundance. TCRdb trimmed the raw reads at Q25, called clones with MiXCR and kept productive beta chains. Every CDR3 protein is listed once, alongside the most common genes and DNA of its rows. These V and J calls originate from TCRdb's pipeline instead of the authors' own analysis. A total of some 600,000 distinct CDR3 sequences appear in this sample, about a sixth of them only once. The ten top clones hold about 18% of the sample.

Overall study results and their limits: Computational filtering was required because FACS-sorted repertoires could contain abundant contaminating clonotypes from the bulk population. A small fraction of clonotypes showed up in both the CD4 and CD8 compartments, probably as a result of convergent recombination. Because the study included only two donors, the extent to which the findings can be generalized is limited. The secondary T-cell response was found to be weaker but faster than the primary response, with a peak reached on day 5 rather than on day 15. Most clones expanded after primary vaccination (approximately 97% of CD4 and 88% of CD8) were re-detected after the booster, suggesting that broad memory maintenance occurred.

The sample's treatment or condition, from its label and the paper: live attenuated yellow fever vaccine strain. At every blood-draw timepoint, two biological replicates of bulk PBMCs were collected. A standard Ficoll-Paque protocol was used to isolate PBMCs from peripheral blood. TriZol was used to extract RNA from bulk PBMCs, from CD4 and CD8 fractions, and from dextramer-positive and dextramer-negative fractions. The sample was PBMCs, taken 5 to 6 days after the first yellow fever vaccination. The origin of this receptor is a man younger than 30 who received the YFV17D yellow fever vaccine. Recombination joined TRBV7-3 with TRBJ2-3; a stretch of 7 junction bases matches TRBD2. The sequenced DNA: TGTGCCAGCAGCACGACTAGCTCAGGGGATACGCAGTATTTT. It codes for CASSTTSSGDTQYF.